The rows below give T cell receptor beta chains drawn from one sample of a study of liver allograft versus peripheral blood T cells. TCRdb re-called the reads through MiXCR, storing one row per CDR3 protein. The sample has about 9,000 distinct CDR3 sequences, over 12% seen once. Receptors originate from a human patient who had a liver transplant. Some T cells may be provided by the graft donor. CDR3s include the opening cysteine and the closing phenylalanine or tryptophan. The D gene is left open where the match is weak. For some rows the clone size is stated as once, few or many, or as a class when expanded; others skip it.

CASSSSDRGFEKLFF,TGTGCCAGCAGCTCCTCGGACAGGGGGTTTGAAAAACTGTTTTTT,TRBD1,.,TRBV7-9,TRBJ1-4
CASSPMSGRGSPLHF,TGTGCCAGCAGCCCAATGTCAGGGAGGGGTTCACCCCTCCACTTT,.,few,TRBV11-2,TRBJ1-6
CASSYVPAYGYTF,TGTGCCAGCAGTTACGTACCAGCCTATGGCTACACCTTC,.,medium-sized,TRBV6-5,TRBJ1-2
CASSSGLAGGGTDTQYF,TGTGCCAGCAGTTCCGGACTAGCGGGGGGGGGCACAGATACGCAGTATTTT,TRBD2,few,TRBV12-3/TRBV12-4,TRBJ2-3
CAAADTLYEQYF,TGCGCCGCCGCGGACACCCTCTACGAGCAGTACTTC,.,once,TRBV6-2/TRBV6-3,TRBJ2-7
CASSRYTNYGYTF,TGTGCCAGCAGTCGATATACTAACTATGGCTACACCTTC,.,.,TRBV12-3/TRBV12-4,TRBJ1-2
CASNRQTNTGELFF,TGCGCCAGCAACCGACAGACGAACACCGGGGAGCTGTTTTTT,.,.,TRBV10-2,TRBJ2-2
CSVEPPGQGTVKAFF,TGCAGCGTTGAGCCCCCCGGACAGGGTACGGTTAAAGCTTTCTTT,TRBD1,large,TRBV29-1,TRBJ1-1
CASSPLARQNMNTEAFF,TGTGCCAGCTCACCCCTGGCCAGACAGAACATGAACACTGAAGCTTTCTTT,.,few,TRBV18,TRBJ1-1
CASSRSGGLNEKLFF,TGTGCCAGCAGCCGGTCAGGGGGCCTTAATGAAAAACTGTTTTTT,TRBD1,medium-sized,TRBV7-2,TRBJ1-4
CASSRELAVNTEAFF,TGTGCCAGCTCACGGGAGTTAGCAGTGAACACTGAAGCTTTCTTT,.,few,TRBV18,TRBJ1-1
CSVLGGQNSPLHF,TGCAGTGTTCTAGGGGGACAGAATTCACCCCTCCACTTT,TRBD1,many,TRBV20-1,TRBJ1-6
CASSSASGRNNEQFF,TGTGCCAGCAGTTCTGCTTCCGGGAGAAACAATGAGCAGTTCTTC,.,medium-sized,TRBV28,TRBJ2-1
CASSLKTEAFF,TGTGCCAGCAGTTTGAAAACTGAAGCTTTCTTT,.,.,TRBV7-3,TRBJ1-1
CASSYLAGGPMGEQFF,TGTGCCAGCAGTTACTTAGCGGGAGGGCCAATGGGTGAGCAGTTCTTC,TRBD2,medium-sized,TRBV6-5,TRBJ2-1
CASSIVGDLSSYNEQFF,TGTGCCAGTAGTATCGTGGGTGACCTTAGCTCCTACAATGAGCAGTTCTTC,.,medium-sized,TRBV19,TRBJ2-1
CASSEALWGRGGNTIYF,TGTGCCAGCAGTGAAGCGCTTTGGGGGCGGGGGGGAAACACCATATATTTT,.,medium-sized,TRBV6-1,TRBJ1-3
CASSRTANTEAFF,TGTGCCAGCAGCCGGACAGCGAACACTGAAGCTTTCTTT,.,.,TRBV7-3,TRBJ1-1
CSAKTAGNTIYF,TGCAGTGCTAAGACAGCTGGAAACACCATATATTTT,.,.,TRBV20-1,TRBJ1-3
CASSLGPDSPLHF,TGTGCCAGCAGCTTGGGGCCCGATTCACCCCTCCACTTT,.,many,TRBV5-6,TRBJ1-6
CASSPRANYGYTF,TGTGCCAGCAGTCCCCGCGCGAACTATGGCTACACCTTC,.,medium-sized,TRBV6-1,TRBJ1-2
CASSLRGRDTEAFF,TGTGCCAGCAGTTTGAGGGGGAGGGACACTGAAGCTTTCTTT,.,medium-sized,TRBV28,TRBJ1-1
CAWSARGRVTPRKAGYTF,TGTGCCTGGAGTGCAAGGGGCAGGGTGACCCCCCGGAAGGCTGGCTACACCTTC,.,medium-sized,TRBV30,TRBJ1-2
CASSFWGTGWEQFF,TGTGCCAGCAGCTTTTGGGGGACGGGATGGGAGCAGTTCTTC,.,few,TRBV12-3/TRBV12-4,TRBJ2-1
CASSPNQGDTEAFF,TGTGCCAGCTCACCAAACCAGGGTGACACTGAAGCTTTCTTT,.,many,TRBV18,TRBJ1-1
CASSLSGGLSNQPQHF,TGTGCCAGCAGTTTATCCGGGGGGCTGAGCAATCAGCCCCAGCATTTT,.,medium-sized,TRBV27,TRBJ1-5
CASSQDHDQPQHF,TGTGCCAGCTCACAGGATCATGATCAGCCCCAGCATTTT,.,many,TRBV18,TRBJ1-5
CASSLGATNEKLFF,TGCGCCAGCAGCCTGGGTGCAACTAATGAAAAACTGTTTTTT,.,once,TRBV5-1,TRBJ1-4
CASSIGSRNYEQYF,TGTGCCAGTAGTATTGGGAGTCGGAACTACGAGCAGTACTTC,.,many,TRBV19,TRBJ2-7
CAWREGAGETQYF,TGTGCCTGGAGAGAGGGGGCTGGGGAGACCCAGTACTTC,TRBD1,.,TRBV30,TRBJ2-5
CASSFRETYNSPLHF,TGTGCCAGCAGTTTCAGGGAAACCTATAATTCACCCCTCCACTTT,.,medium-sized,TRBV27,TRBJ1-6
CASSFGGVNTEAFF,TGTGCCAGCAGTTTTGGGGGGGTGAACACTGAAGCTTTCTTT,.,many,TRBV28,TRBJ1-1
CATSGGSQETQYF,TGTGCCACCAGTGGTGGATCCCAAGAGACCCAGTACTTC,.,medium-sized,TRBV24-1,TRBJ2-5
CASSVAPGGGADTQYF,TGTGCCAGCAGCGTAGCCCCAGGGGGGGGCGCAGATACGCAGTATTTT,.,.,TRBV9,TRBJ2-3
CASSLKGRDEKLFF,TGTGCCAGCAGCTTAAAGGGCAGAGATGAAAAACTGTTTTTT,.,.,TRBV7-3,TRBJ1-4
CASRRDRGGNEQYF,TGTGCCAGCAGAAGGGACAGGGGGGGAAACGAGCAGTACTTC,TRBD1,few,TRBV6-5,TRBJ2-7
CASSLEGEGHNEQFF,TGTGCCAGCAGCTTAGAAGGAGAGGGCCACAATGAGCAGTTCTTC,.,.,TRBV11-3,TRBJ2-1
CASRRDRGRYEQYF,TGTGCCAGTAGAAGGGACAGGGGAAGATACGAGCAGTACTTC,TRBD1,many,TRBV19,TRBJ2-7
CASVGSKRMNTEAFF,TGTGCCAGCGTCGGGAGTAAACGGATGAACACTGAAGCTTTCTTT,.,.,TRBV5-4,TRBJ1-1
CASRPTGGNTGELFF,TGTGCCAGCAGGCCTACAGGGGGAAACACCGGGGAGCTGTTTTTT,TRBD1,medium-sized,TRBV7-9,TRBJ2-2
CASSLSHSQETQYF,TGTGCCAGCAGTTTATCGCACAGTCAAGAGACCCAGTACTTC,.,few,TRBV28,TRBJ2-5
CATSDQGTDTQYF,TGTGCCACCAGTGACCAGGGCACAGATACGCAGTATTTT,.,medium-sized,TRBV24-1,TRBJ2-3
CASSPRQGLDVLTF,TGTGCCAGCTCACCTCGACAGGGGCTCGACGTCCTGACTTTC,TRBD1,medium-sized,TRBV18,TRBJ2-6
CASSVALQGEKLFF,TGTGCCAGCAGCGTAGCTCTCCAGGGCGAAAAACTGTTTTTT,.,few,TRBV9,TRBJ1-4
CASSQGQGGSVNTEAFF,TGTGCCAGCTCACAAGGACAGGGAGGGTCGGTGAACACTGAAGCTTTCTTT,TRBD1,medium-sized,TRBV18,TRBJ1-1
CATSRGLVLAGGEQFF,TGTGCCACCAGCAGAGGCCTCGTACTAGCGGGGGGAGAACAGTTCTTC,TRBD2,medium-sized,TRBV15,TRBJ2-1
CASSFDATNEKLFF,TGCGCCAGCAGCTTTGACGCGACTAATGAAAAACTGTTTTTT,.,.,TRBV5-1,TRBJ1-4
CASSSGLSSGAAKNIQYF,TGTGCCAGCAGCTCGGGGTTGTCGAGCGGGGCGGCCAAAAACATTCAGTACTTC,TRBD2,.,TRBV7-9,TRBJ2-4